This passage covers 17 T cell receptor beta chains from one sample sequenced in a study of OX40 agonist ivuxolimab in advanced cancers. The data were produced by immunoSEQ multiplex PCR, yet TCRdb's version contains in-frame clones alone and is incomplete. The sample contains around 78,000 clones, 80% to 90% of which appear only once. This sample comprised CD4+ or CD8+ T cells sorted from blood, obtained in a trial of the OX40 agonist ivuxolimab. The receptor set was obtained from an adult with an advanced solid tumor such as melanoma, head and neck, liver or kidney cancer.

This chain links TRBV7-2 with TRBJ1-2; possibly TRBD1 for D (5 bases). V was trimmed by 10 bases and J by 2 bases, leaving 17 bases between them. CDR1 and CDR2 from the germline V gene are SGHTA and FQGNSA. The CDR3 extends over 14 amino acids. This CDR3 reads CATTEDRQNYGYTF. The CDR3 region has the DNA TGTGCCACAACTGAAGATCGACAGAACTATGGCTACACCTTC.

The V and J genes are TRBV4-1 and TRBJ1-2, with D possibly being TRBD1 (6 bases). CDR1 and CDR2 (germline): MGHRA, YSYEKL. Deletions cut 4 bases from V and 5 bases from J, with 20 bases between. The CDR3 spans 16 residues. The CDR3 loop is CASSPGAGTNEYGYTF. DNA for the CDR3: TGCGCCAGCAGCCCTGGAGCTGGGACAAATGAGTATGGCTACACCTTC.

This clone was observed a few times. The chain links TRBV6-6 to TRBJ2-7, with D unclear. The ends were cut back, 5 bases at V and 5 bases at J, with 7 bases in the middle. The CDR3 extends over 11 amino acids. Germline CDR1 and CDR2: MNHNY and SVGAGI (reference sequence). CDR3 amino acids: CASSKLHEQYF. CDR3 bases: TGTGCCAGCAGTAAACTCCACGAGCAGTACTTC.

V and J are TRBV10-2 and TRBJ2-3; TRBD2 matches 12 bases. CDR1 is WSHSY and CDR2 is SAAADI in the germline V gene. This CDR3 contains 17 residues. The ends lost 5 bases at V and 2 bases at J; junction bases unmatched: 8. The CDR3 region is CASSHPRTSGITDTQYF. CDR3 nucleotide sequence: TGCGCCAGCAGTCACCCTAGGACTAGCGGGATCACAGATACGCAGTATTTT.

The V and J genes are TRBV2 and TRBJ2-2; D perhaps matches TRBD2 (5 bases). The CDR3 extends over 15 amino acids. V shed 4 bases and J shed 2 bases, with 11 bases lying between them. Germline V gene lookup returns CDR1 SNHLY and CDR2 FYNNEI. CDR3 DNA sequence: TGTGCCAGCAGTGGTTCCCGGGATAACACCGGGGAGCTGTTTTTT. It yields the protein CASSGSRDNTGELFF.

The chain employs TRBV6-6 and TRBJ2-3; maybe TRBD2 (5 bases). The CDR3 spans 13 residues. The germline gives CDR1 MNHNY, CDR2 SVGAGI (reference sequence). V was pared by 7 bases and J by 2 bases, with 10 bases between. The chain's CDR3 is CASTERNTDTQYF. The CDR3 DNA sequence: TGTGCCAGCACGGAGCGGAACACAGATACGCAGTATTTT.

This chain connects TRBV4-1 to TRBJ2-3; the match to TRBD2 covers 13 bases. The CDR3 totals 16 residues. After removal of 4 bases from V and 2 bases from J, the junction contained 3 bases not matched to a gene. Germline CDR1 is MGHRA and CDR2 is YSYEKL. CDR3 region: CASSRGTSGDTDTQYF. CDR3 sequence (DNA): TGCGCCAGCAGCCGCGGGACTAGCGGGGACACAGATACGCAGTATTTT.

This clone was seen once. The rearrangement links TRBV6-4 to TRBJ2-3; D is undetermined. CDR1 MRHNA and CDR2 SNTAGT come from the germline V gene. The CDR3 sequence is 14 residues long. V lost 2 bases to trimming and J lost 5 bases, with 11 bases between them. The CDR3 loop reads CASSDTKTGDTQYF. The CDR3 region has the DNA TGTGCCAGCAGTGACACCAAGACGGGAGATACGCAGTATTTT.

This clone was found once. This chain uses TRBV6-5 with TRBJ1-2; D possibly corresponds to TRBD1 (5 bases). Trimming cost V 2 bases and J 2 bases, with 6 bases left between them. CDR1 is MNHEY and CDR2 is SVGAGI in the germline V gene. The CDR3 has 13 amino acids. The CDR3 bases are TGTGCCAGCAGTTACCGGGACAACTATGGCTACACCTTC. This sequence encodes CASSYRDNYGYTF.

This chain's CDR3 is CASSLGEYTGELFF. CDR3 sequence (DNA): TGCGCCAGCAGCTTGGGGGAATACACCGGGGAGCTGTTTTTT. J is TRBJ2-2 and V is TRBV5-1; no clear D. Germline CDR1 reads SGHRS; CDR2 reads YFSETQ. The CDR3 extends over 14 amino acids. V lost 0 bases and J 3 bases, leaving 6 bases between the germline ends. Drawing the rest from reference TRBV5-1 and TRBJ2-2, the complete variable domain is KAGVTQTPRYLIKTRGQQVTLSCSPISGHRSVSWYQQTPGQGLQFLFEYFSETQRNKGNFPGRFSGRQFSNSRSEMNVSTLELGDSALYLCASSLGEYTGELFFGEGSRLTVL.

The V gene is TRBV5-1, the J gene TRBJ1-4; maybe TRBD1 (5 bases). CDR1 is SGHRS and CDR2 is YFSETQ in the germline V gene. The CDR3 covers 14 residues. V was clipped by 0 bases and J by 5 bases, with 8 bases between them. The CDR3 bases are TGCGCCAGCAGCTTGGGACAGAGAAATGAAAAACTGTTTTTT. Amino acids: CASSLGQRNEKLFF.

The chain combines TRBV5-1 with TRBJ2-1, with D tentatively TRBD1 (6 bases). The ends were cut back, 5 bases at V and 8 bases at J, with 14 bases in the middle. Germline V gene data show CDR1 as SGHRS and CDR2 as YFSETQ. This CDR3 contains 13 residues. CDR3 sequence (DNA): TGCGCCAGCAGATCCAACCCAGGGGATGAGCAGTTCTTC. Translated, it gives CASRSNPGDEQFF.

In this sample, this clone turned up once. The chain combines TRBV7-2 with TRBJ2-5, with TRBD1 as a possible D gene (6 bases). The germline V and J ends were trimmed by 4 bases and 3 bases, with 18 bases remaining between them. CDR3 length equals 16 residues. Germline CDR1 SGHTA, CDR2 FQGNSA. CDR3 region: CASSSVVGTLKETQYF. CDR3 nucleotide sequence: TGTGCCAGCAGCTCGGTTGTCGGGACACTGAAAGAGACCCAGTACTTC.

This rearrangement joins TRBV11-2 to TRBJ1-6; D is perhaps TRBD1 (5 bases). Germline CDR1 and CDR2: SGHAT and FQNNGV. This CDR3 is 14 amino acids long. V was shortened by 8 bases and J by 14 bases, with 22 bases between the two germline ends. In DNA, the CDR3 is TGTGCCAGCTCCTCGGGACCGTCAAGCGGGGCCCTCCACTTT. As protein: CASSSGPSSGALHF.

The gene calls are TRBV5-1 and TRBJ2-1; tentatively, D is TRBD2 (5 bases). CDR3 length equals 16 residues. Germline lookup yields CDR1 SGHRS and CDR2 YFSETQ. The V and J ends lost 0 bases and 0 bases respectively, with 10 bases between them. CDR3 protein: CASSLGGGSSYNEQFF. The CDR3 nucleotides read TGCGCCAGCAGCTTGGGTGGAGGCAGCTCCTACAATGAGCAGTTCTTC.

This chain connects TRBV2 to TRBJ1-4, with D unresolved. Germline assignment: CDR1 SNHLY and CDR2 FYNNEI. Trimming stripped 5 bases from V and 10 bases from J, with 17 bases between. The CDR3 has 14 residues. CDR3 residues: CASSKGLGSGKLFF. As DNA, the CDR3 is TGTGCCAGCAGTAAAGGGTTAGGAAGCGGAAAACTGTTTTTT. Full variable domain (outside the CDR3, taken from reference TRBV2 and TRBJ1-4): EPEVTQTPSHQVTQMGQEVILRCVPISNHLYFYWYRQILGQKVEFLVSFYNNEISEKSEIFDDQFSVERPDGSNFTLKIRSTKLEDSAMYFCASSKGLGSGKLFFGSGTQLSVL.

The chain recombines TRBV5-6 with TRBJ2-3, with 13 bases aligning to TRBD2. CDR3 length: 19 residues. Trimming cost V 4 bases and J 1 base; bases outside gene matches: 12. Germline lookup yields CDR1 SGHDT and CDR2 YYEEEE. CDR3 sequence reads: CASSVGLAGLAWGTDTQYF. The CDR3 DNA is TGTGCCAGCAGCGTGGGACTAGCGGGATTGGCGTGGGGCACAGATACGCAGTATTTT.